The 23 T cell receptor beta chains listed next were all sequenced from one sample in a study of blood T cell repertoires in COVID-19. Sequencing used immunoSEQ multiplex PCR; TCRdb keeps in-frame clones, though not all of them. This table holds over 100,000 clones, around 84% found once. Material: PBMCs or T cells enriched from blood (not recorded which). Source of these receptors: a woman aged 25 to 45 who had recovered from COVID-19.

This chain connects TRBV15 to TRBJ2-1; perhaps TRBD2 as D (5 bases). The V end lost 0 bases, the J end lost 0 bases, and 9 bases lay between the germline ends. Germline V gives CDR1 LNHNV, CDR2 YYDKDF (reference sequence). There are 16 residues in the CDR3. CDR3 DNA: TGTGCCACCAGCAGAGAGACGGGGAGCTCCTACAATGAGCAGTTCTTC. Translating gives CATSRETGSSYNEQFF.

This clone was counted once. The CDR3 coding sequence is TGTGCCAGCAGTTACTCGCAGGGTTTGTACAATGAGCAGTTCTTC. This sequence encodes CASSYSQGLYNEQFF. This chain uses TRBV6-5 with TRBJ2-1; tentative D call: TRBD1 (5 bases). Germline V lookup: CDR1 MNHEY, CDR2 SVGAGI. The CDR3 length is 15 residues. Trimming pared 0 bases from V and 4 bases from J, leaving 10 bases between.

This chain uses TRBV19 with TRBJ1-1; 9 nucleotides agree with TRBD1. Germline assignment: CDR1 LNHDA and CDR2 SQIVND (reference sequence). The CDR3 is 12 amino acids. The CDR3 spells CATDRGNTEAFF. The CDR3 DNA sequence: TGTGCGACGGACAGGGGGAACACTGAAGCTTTCTTT.

This clone was recorded once. The J gene is TRBJ2-7, the V gene TRBV6-5; 9 bases are shared with TRBD1. The CDR3 length is 15 residues. Germline V gene sequence: CDR1 MNHEY, CDR2 SVGAGI. J gave up 1 base and V 5 bases, and 6 bases lay outside the gene matches. The CDR3 DNA sequence: TGTGCCAGCAGTCGACAGGGGGTCCCTTCCTACGAGCAGTACTTC. Its protein product is CASSRQGVPSYEQYF.

Only one count was recorded for this clone. The chain carries TRBV30 and TRBJ1-5, with a possible D match to TRBD1 (5 bases). Per germline, CDR1 GTSNPN and CDR2 SVGIG (reference sequence). This CDR3 is built from 15 residues. The ends were cut back, 0 bases at V and 3 bases at J, with 12 bases in the middle. CDR3 DNA: TGTGCCTGGAGTGTCGGGGGAAACCTCAATCAGCCCCAGCATTTT. Protein product: CAWSVGGNLNQPQHF. Supplemented by reference TRBV30 and TRBJ1-5, the full variable domain reads SQTIHQWPATLVQPVGSPLSLECTVEGTSNPNLYWYRQAAGRGLQLLFYSVGIGQISSEVPQNLSASRPQDRQFILSSKKLLLSDSGFYLCAWSVGGNLNQPQHFGDGTRLSIL.

This clone was picked up one time. This rearrangement joins TRBV19 to TRBJ2-6, with 9 bases fitting TRBD1. Germline V CDR1 and CDR2: LNHDA, SQIVND (reference sequence). V lost 5 bases and J lost 2; bases outside the gene matches: 4. The CDR3 covers 16 residues. In DNA form, the CDR3 reads TGTGCCAGTAGTCCCGGACAGGGGACTGGGGCCAACGTCCTGACTTTC. This encodes CASSPGQGTGANVLTF.

The genes are TRBV5-1 and TRBJ2-3, with D perhaps TRBD2 (5 bases). The CDR3 spans 16 residues. Germline CDR1 SGHRS, CDR2 YFSETQ. The V end was cut by 3 bases, the J end by 2 bases, with 16 bases between. The chain's CDR3 is CASSSGGRSTTDTQYF. In DNA form, the CDR3 reads TGCGCCAGCAGCTCCGGAGGCAGATCTACCACAGATACGCAGTATTTT.

This chain connects TRBV13 to TRBJ2-5; perhaps TRBD1 as D (7 bases). Germline V CDR1 and CDR2: PRHDT, FYEKMQ (reference sequence). V lost 3 bases to trimming and J lost 5 bases, with 13 bases between them. This CDR3 is built from 14 residues. CDR3 amino acids: CASSLGGRGETQYF. In nucleotides, the CDR3 is TGTGCCAGCAGCTTGGGGGGCAGGGGGGAGACCCAGTACTTC.

This chain connects TRBV18 to TRBJ1-6, with 10 bases identical to TRBD1. Germline CDR1 reads KGHSH; CDR2 reads LQKENI. This CDR3 is built from 15 residues. The J segment lost 6 bases and the V segment lost 4 bases, leaving 3 bases of the junction unmatched. For the CDR3, the DNA is TGTGCCAGCTCACTCCGGGACAGGGGTAATTCACCCCTCCACTTT. This translates into CASSLRDRGNSPLHF.

The chain employs TRBV10-2 and TRBJ1-6; 10 positions agree with TRBD1. The J segment lost 9 bases and the V segment lost 4 bases, leaving 6 bases of the junction unmatched. The CDR3 length is 15 residues. CDR1 and CDR2 from the germline V gene are WSHSY and SAAADI. In DNA, the CDR3 is TGCGCCAGCAGTGTTGGGACAGGGGATAGTTCACCCCTCCACTTT. Amino acids: CASSVGTGDSSPLHF.

The V and J genes are TRBV27 and TRBJ2-1, with TRBD2 matching over 12 bases. CDR1 and CDR2 (germline): MNHEY, SMNVEV (reference sequence). V lost 5 bases, J lost 6 bases, and 5 bases stayed unmatched. The CDR3 has 15 amino acids. In DNA form, the CDR3 reads TGTGCCAGCAGTCCACTAGCGGGAGGTCCCAATGAGCAGTTCTTC. It encodes CASSPLAGGPNEQFF.

The CDR3 nucleotides read TGCGCCAGCAGCCGGGACTGCAGCTCCTATAATTCACCCCTCCACTTT. Amino acids: CASSRDCSSYNSPLHF. The chain uses TRBV5-1 and TRBJ1-6, with TRBD1 as a possible D gene (5 bases). Germline assignment: CDR1 SGHRS and CDR2 YFSETQ. This CDR3 is built from 16 residues. Trimming removed 4 bases from V and 0 bases from J, with 11 bases in between.

This clone appeared a single time. This chain uses TRBV7-3 with TRBJ1-1; D uncertain. This CDR3 is built from 14 residues. Trimming removed 7 bases at V and 3 bases at J, with 15 bases between. CDR1 is SGHTA and CDR2 is FQGTGA in the germline V gene. For the CDR3, the DNA is TGTGCCAGCACCCGAGGAGGTCGGGACACTGAAGCTTTCTTT. It encodes CASTRGGRDTEAFF.

The chain combines TRBV18 with TRBJ1-1; D gene unclear. Germline lookup yields CDR1 KGHSH and CDR2 LQKENI. Between the trimmed V and J ends, which lost 1 base and 6 bases, there was a span of 6 bases. The CDR3 totals 12 residues. CDR3 residues: CASSPRAAEAFF. The CDR3 nucleotides read TGTGCCAGCTCACCACGGGCCGCTGAAGCTTTCTTT.

This chain links TRBV7-9 with TRBJ2-3; 11 bases are a match to TRBD2. V was clipped by 0 bases and J by 6 bases; unmatched bases: 14. This CDR3 region has 19 residues. In germline, CDR1 is SEHNR, CDR2 FQNEAQ (reference sequence). CDR3 coding DNA: TGTGCCAGCAGCTTAGCAGGGGGCGATAGCGGGAGGGCCAGGGATACGCAGTATTTT. It specifies CASSLAGGDSGRARDTQYF.

This chain joins TRBV3-1 (or the pseudogene TRBV3-2) and TRBJ2-7; 10 nucleotides line up with TRBD2. Germline V gene lookup returns CDR1 LGHDT and CDR2 YNNKEL (reference sequence). The CDR3 is 15 amino acids. J lost 2 bases, V lost 0 bases, and 1 base had no gene match. The CDR3 region is CASSQDSGRAYEQYF. The CDR3 nucleotides read TGTGCCAGCAGCCAAGACAGCGGGAGGGCCTACGAGCAGTACTTC.

The gene calls are TRBV2 and TRBJ1-1; 7 bases fit TRBD1. This CDR3 is 15 amino acids long. CDR1 and CDR2 from the germline V gene are SNHLY and FYNNEI. V lost 7 bases, J lost 2 bases, and 10 bases stayed unmatched. CDR3 protein: CASTAGQAGNTEAFF. The CDR3 DNA follows: TGTGCCAGCACGGCCGGACAGGCGGGAAACACTGAAGCTTTCTTT.

This clone was recorded only once. CDR3 in amino acids: CASSDKLTGYGYTF. The CDR3 DNA reads TGTGCCAGCAGTGACAAACTAACAGGCTATGGCTACACCTTC. The chain carries TRBV2 and TRBJ1-2, with D possibly TRBD1 on 5 matching bases. With 3 bases removed from V and 4 bases from J, the gap between germline ends came to 12 bases. The CDR3 is 14 amino acids. Germline V gene lookup returns CDR1 SNHLY and CDR2 FYNNEI.

This rearrangement joins TRBV6-1 to TRBJ2-7; 10 nucleotides line up with TRBD1. The CDR3 has 15 amino acids. Trimming took 2 bases from V and 5 from J; bases not matched to a gene: 6. Germline V gene data show CDR1 as MNHNS and CDR2 as SASEGT. The CDR3 loop reads CASSEWGQGRNEQYF. The DNA of the CDR3 is TGTGCCAGCAGTGAATGGGGACAGGGGAGGAACGAGCAGTACTTC.

The V and J genes are TRBV7-8 and TRBJ2-3; weak D call: TRBD2 (6 bases). Trimming took off 5 bases at V and 2 bases at J, with 11 bases between the two ends. The CDR3 is 14 residues long. In germline, CDR1 is SGHVS, CDR2 FQNEAQ. The CDR3 reads CASSPRLVTDTQYF. The CDR3 DNA reads TGTGCCAGCAGCCCGCGACTAGTCACAGATACGCAGTATTTT.

This chain links TRBV4-2 with TRBJ1-2; TRBD1 matches at 8 bases. The trim removed 1 base at V and 3 bases at J, leaving 7 bases unmatched. The germline V gene has CDR1 LGHNA and CDR2 YNFKEQ. The CDR3 is 16 residues long. This chain's CDR3 is CASSQADRGADYGYTF. CDR3 in DNA: TGTGCCAGCAGCCAAGCCGACAGGGGAGCTGACTATGGCTACACCTTC.

There are many counts of this clone. Additional DNA sequences in this sample encode the identical CDR3. The chain links TRBV7-2 to TRBJ2-1; TRBD2 matches 9 bases. From germline, CDR1 is SGHTA and CDR2 FQGNSA. The CDR3 has 16 residues. V lost 0 bases, J lost 3 bases, and 3 bases stayed unmatched. CDR3 nucleotide sequence: TGTGCCAGCAGCTTAGCGTTTAGCGGGAGCTACAATGAGCAGTTCTTC. Its protein product is CASSLAFSGSYNEQFF. The full variable domain, rest sourced from reference TRBV7-2 and TRBJ2-1, is GAGVSQSPSNKVTEKGKDVELRCDPISGHTALYWYRQSLGQGLEFLIYFQGNSAPDKSGLPSDRFSAERTGGSVSTLTIQRTQQEDSAVYLCASSLAFSGSYNEQFFGPGTRLTVL.

This clone is a singleton in its sample. The rearrangement uses TRBV5-1 and TRBJ2-5; 9 bases fit TRBD1. The CDR3 runs to 14 residues. The V gene's germline CDR1 is SGHRS and CDR2 YFSETQ. Germline trimming cut 4 bases from V and 5 bases from J; bases unmatched to any gene: 6. The CDR3 here is CASSLNRGRETQYF. The CDR3 DNA sequence: TGCGCCAGCAGCCTAAACAGGGGGCGGGAGACCCAGTACTTC.